Listed below are T cell receptor beta chains from one sample, sequenced in a study of blood T cell repertoires in COVID-19. Profiled with immunoSEQ multiplex PCR; TCRdb holds only in-frame clones, not every one. The sample shows around 290,000 clones, approximately 92% of them seen only once. Source material: PBMCs or T cells enriched from blood (not recorded which). The receptors derive from a woman in her twenties or thirties who had recovered from COVID-19. Both conserved end residues are part of each CDR3. Fields, in order: V gene, J gene, clone size, CDR3 protein. A clone size is listed for some rows: how often the clone was seen (once, few, many), or a class if it is expanded.

>TRBV27|TRBJ2-1|.
CASSGRTYNEQFF
>TRBV14|TRBJ1-1|.
CASSQEQSLNTEAFF
>TRBV28|TRBJ2-1|.
CASSFLISGSNEQFF
>TRBV30|TRBJ1-4|.
CAWRSTDATNEKLFF
>TRBV9|TRBJ2-1|.
CASSVDGTSGSKQFF
>TRBV30|TRBJ1-1|.
CAWSVNRRNTEAFF
>TRBV29-1|TRBJ2-3|.
CSVHSGIPTDTQYF
>TRBV6-2/TRBV6-3|TRBJ2-7|.
CASSPHGTGTYEQYF
>TRBV1|TRBJ1-6|.
CTSSQGTGADSPLHF
>TRBV12-3/TRBV12-4|TRBJ1-1|.
CASSFGTVEAFF
>TRBV7-8|TRBJ1-5|.
CASSSRRTVYNQPQHF
>TRBV28|TRBJ2-1|.
CASTGTSGDSYNEQFF
>TRBV3-1/TRBV3-2|TRBJ2-7|.
CASSLKVSREQYF
>TRBV5-1|TRBJ2-1|.
CASSHSLTGTPYNEQFF
>TRBV9|TRBJ1-2|.
CASSDRGGIYGYTF
>TRBV2|TRBJ2-1|.
CATVAGTYNEQFF
>TRBV10-3|TRBJ2-1|.
CAARTGGPYNEQFF
>TRBV11-3|TRBJ2-1|.
CASSSNLAVTWDEQFF
>TRBV3-1/TRBV3-2|TRBJ2-2|.
CASNDGFGELFF
>TRBV7-9|TRBJ1-2|.
CASSLDLLFDGYTF
>TRBV19|TRBJ2-5|.
CASSILRTGGGETQYF
>TRBV5-4|TRBJ2-1|.
CASSLPGQGFNEQFF
>TRBV28|TRBJ2-6|.
CASSTWDRSPEGANVLTF
>TRBV5-4|TRBJ1-5|.
CASSFWGESNQPQHF
>TRBV5-4|TRBJ1-4|.
CATHHEGAFEKLFF
>TRBV6-5|TRBJ2-5|.
CASSFTVQETQYF
>TRBV5-1|TRBJ2-3|once
CASRTGQGAADTQYF
>TRBV7-2|TRBJ2-1|once
CASRKDTYNEQFF
>TRBV6-5|TRBJ1-5|.
CASSPGQGTSQPQHF
>TRBV5-1|TRBJ1-1|once
CASSADRGNTEAFF
>TRBV28|TRBJ1-2|.
CASRDSNYGYTF
>TRBV19|TRBJ2-2|.
CASRDRGLNTGELFF
>TRBV19|TRBJ2-5|.
CASSIGRGYGETQYF
>TRBV19|TRBJ1-2|.
CASSIYREDYGYTF
>TRBV7-9|TRBJ1-2|.
CASSLAQGAVGYGYTF
>TRBV21-1|TRBJ2-1|.
CASSRERTDNEQFF
>TRBV27|TRBJ2-5|.
CASSTGQGGQETQYF
>TRBV11-2|TRBJ2-5|.
CASSSTGFVETQYF
>TRBV28|TRBJ2-7|.
CASSSGQLSYEQYF
>TRBV2|TRBJ1-5|.
CASSPDRDQPQHF